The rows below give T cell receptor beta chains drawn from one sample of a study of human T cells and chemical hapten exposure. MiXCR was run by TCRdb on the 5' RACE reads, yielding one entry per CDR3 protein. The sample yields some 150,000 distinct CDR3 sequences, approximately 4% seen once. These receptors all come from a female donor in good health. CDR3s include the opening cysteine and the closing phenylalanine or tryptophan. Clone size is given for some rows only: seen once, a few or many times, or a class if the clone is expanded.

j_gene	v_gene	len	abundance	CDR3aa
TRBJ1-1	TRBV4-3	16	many	CASSPTGGNMNTEAFF
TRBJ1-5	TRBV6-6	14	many	CASSGGYSNQPQHF
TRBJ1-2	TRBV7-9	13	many	CASSLDRQIGYTF
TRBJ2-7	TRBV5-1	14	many	CASSLAGGEDRQYF
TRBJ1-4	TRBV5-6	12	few	CASSLGGRILFF
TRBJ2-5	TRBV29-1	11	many	CSVDGGETQYF
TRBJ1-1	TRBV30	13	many	CAWSPAGNTEAFF
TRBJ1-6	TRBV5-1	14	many	CASCQGLSGSPLHF
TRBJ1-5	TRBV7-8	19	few	CASSLTGTGGLRGNQPQHF
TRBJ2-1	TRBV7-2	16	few	CASSLFFGGANNEQFF
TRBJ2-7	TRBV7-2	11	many	CASSSGPKQYF
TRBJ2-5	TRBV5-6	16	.	CASTELAGVYQETQYF
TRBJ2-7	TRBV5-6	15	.	CASSLFGVTGEEQYF
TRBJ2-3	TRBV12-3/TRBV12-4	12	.	CASNRVADTQYF
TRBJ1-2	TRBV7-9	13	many	CASSLVPVYGYTF
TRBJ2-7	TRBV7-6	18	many	CASSENTAWTGPSYEQYF
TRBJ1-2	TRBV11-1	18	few	CASSFPPGQGYRFDGYTF
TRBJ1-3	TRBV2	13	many	CASSEGRGNTIYF
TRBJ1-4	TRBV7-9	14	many	CASSLWGAVEKLFF
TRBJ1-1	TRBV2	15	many	CASSETGPLITEAFF
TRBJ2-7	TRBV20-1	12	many	CSAKGTSYEQYF
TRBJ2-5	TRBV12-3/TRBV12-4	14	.	CASTFIRGIETQYF
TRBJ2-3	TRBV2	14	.	CASSDRASTDTQYF